This record concerns one TCR beta chain sequence. The antigen it recognizes is unknown. No quality values exist for individual bases; no much larger clone is one base distant. The data are from a study of blood T cell repertoires in COVID-19 (TCRdb year 2020). With regard to the full study: Collaborator samples came from the United States, Italy and Spain and covered acute and convalescent phases of COVID-19. The material from the prospective study consisted of cDNA or gDNA derived from T cells, B-cell-depleted T cells, or PBMCs. The dataset comprised deeply sampled blood TCRbeta repertoires from subjects exposed to, actively infected with, or recovered from COVID-19. A freely available public database, intended as a resource for researchers studying the immune response to SARS-CoV-2, is where the repertoires were released. The samples were drawn from two sources: the first 160 participants of the ongoing ImmuneRACE study, and over 1,000 subjects contributed by 6 global collaborators. A de-identified subject ID, COVID-19 status, age in years and sex were almost always included in the sample metadata. HLA class I and class II types, where available, came from metadata supplied by the sample provider rather than from assay-based typing. What the study reported, not specific to this receptor: How much clinical and demographic metadata was included differed by source and by participant, and the metadata was provided uncurated.

TCRbeta CDR3 regions were amplified from genomic DNA using the immunoSEQ Assay, a bias-controlled multiplex PCR. The authors processed their data as follows. Nucleated cell counts per sample were estimated from amplification of reference gene primers within the assay. Sequence reads were collapsed and filtered to measure the absolute abundance of every unique TCRbeta CDR3 rearrangement. For each sample, productive Simpson clonality was calculated as the square root of Simpson's diversity index over productive rearrangements. Held by TCRdb, this immuneACCESS table contains in-frame sequences only and omits some clones. Under half of the omission traces to an unresolved V gene where checked; the cause of the rest is unknown. V and J calls and clone size are copied from that table; D and trimming were computed from the DNA. The sample table lists over 40,000 clones, 85% to 90% of them with a count of one. The ten largest clones add up to about 29% of the sample.

From the cysteine up to the phenylalanine, the CDR3 has a length of 13 residues. CDR3 DNA is the only sequence kept; it has 39 bases, read in frame from the first base. The germline V gene yields MNHEY for CDR1 and SVGAGI for CDR2. The V and J ends are trimmed by 2 bases and 8 bases, leaving 12 bases between them. Collaborating institutions collected whole blood in K2EDTA tubes following their own protocols. For TCRbeta analysis, collaborators shipped samples in one of three forms: frozen whole blood, isolated PBMCs, or DNA extracted from either of those sample types. Sequenced sample: peripheral blood. The rearranged chain carries TRBV6-5 and TRBJ1-2; the D gene is perhaps TRBD1, on 5 matching bases. The TCR was taken from a human donor in a cohort sampled during active COVID-19. The DNA sequence follows: TGTGCCAGCAGTTACGACATGGAGGGGGGCTACACCTTC. Its translation is CASSYDMEGGYTF.